This is a list of T cell receptor beta chains from one sample in a study of high-grade serous ovarian cancer treatment subgroups. Libraries were prepared by immunoSEQ multiplex PCR; TCRdb keeps only in-frame clonotypes and omits some of them. The profile covers approximately 40,000 clones, with around three quarters appearing a single time and roughly 3.2% taken by the ten largest. The sequenced sample was tumor tissue. These receptors were obtained from a human donor with high-grade serous ovarian cancer. Both conserved end residues are part of each CDR3. Each record gives: D gene, clone size, V gene, J gene, CDR3 DNA, CDR3 protein. A D gene is named only where the DNA matches it firmly. Size is omitted from some rows. Given values are once, few, many or a class for expanded clones.

d_gene: TRBD1; abundance: once; v_gene: TRBV28; j_gene: TRBJ1-1; CDR3nt: TGTGCCAGCAGTCCCCCGACAGGGCTCACTGAAGCTTTCTTT; CDR3aa: CASSPPTGLTEAFF
d_gene: -; abundance: once; v_gene: TRBV7-2; j_gene: TRBJ2-5; CDR3nt: TGTGCCAGCAGCTTAGCGTGGGGGACCCAGTACTTC; CDR3aa: CASSLAWGTQYF
d_gene: TRBD1; abundance: -; v_gene: TRBV5-1; j_gene: TRBJ1-2; CDR3nt: TGCGCCAGCGGAGTAGGAGGGGGCAGGGGTAACTATGGCTACACCTTC; CDR3aa: CASGVGGGRGNYGYTF
d_gene: -; abundance: -; v_gene: TRBV5-8; j_gene: TRBJ1-2; CDR3nt: TGTGCCAGCAGCTTGGTCGGGGGAGTAGGTGGCTACACCTTC; CDR3aa: CASSLVGGVGGYTF
d_gene: TRBD1; abundance: -; v_gene: TRBV28; j_gene: TRBJ2-1; CDR3nt: TGTGCCAGCAGTTACCCGAACAGGGGGATAAACAATGAGCAGTTCTTC; CDR3aa: CASSYPNRGINNEQFF
d_gene: -; abundance: -; v_gene: TRBV14; j_gene: TRBJ1-1; CDR3nt: TGTGCCAGCAGCCAGGTCGGGGGGACTGAAGCTTTCTTT; CDR3aa: CASSQVGGTEAFF
d_gene: -; abundance: -; v_gene: TRBV18; j_gene: TRBJ2-7; CDR3nt: TGTGCCAGCTCCCGAAGGACCCCCTACGAGCAGTACTTC; CDR3aa: CASSRRTPYEQYF
d_gene: TRBD2; abundance: once; v_gene: TRBV4-3; j_gene: TRBJ2-1; CDR3nt: TGCGCCAGCAGCCGAGGGGTAGCGGGAGGGCCTAGTGAGCAGTTCTTC; CDR3aa: CASSRGVAGGPSEQFF
d_gene: -; abundance: -; v_gene: TRBV4-2; j_gene: TRBJ1-4; CDR3nt: TGTGCCAGCAGCCAAGATCCCCTAAGCCTGGTTGAAAAACTGTTTTTT; CDR3aa: CASSQDPLSLVEKLFF
d_gene: TRBD1; abundance: once; v_gene: TRBV10-3; j_gene: TRBJ1-5; CDR3nt: TGTGCCATCAGGGGGACAGGGTTTAATCAGCCCCAGCATTTT; CDR3aa: CAIRGTGFNQPQHF
d_gene: -; abundance: few; v_gene: TRBV5-6; j_gene: TRBJ2-5; CDR3nt: TGTGCCAGCAGCTTGGGAAGGACGGGACAAGAGACCCAGTACTTC; CDR3aa: CASSLGRTGQETQYF
d_gene: -; abundance: -; v_gene: TRBV7-9; j_gene: TRBJ1-1; CDR3nt: TGTGCCAGCAGCCCAGGGCGCGAGCCTAACACTGAAGCTTTCTTT; CDR3aa: CASSPGREPNTEAFF
d_gene: TRBD2; abundance: -; v_gene: TRBV30; j_gene: TRBJ2-1; CDR3nt: TGTGCCTGGACCAGGGCGGGAGCTCGCCATGAGCAGTTCTTC; CDR3aa: CAWTRAGARHEQFF
d_gene: -; abundance: -; v_gene: TRBV27; j_gene: TRBJ2-7; CDR3nt: TGTGCCAGCAGTGGGGCCCCCACCGTCGAGCAGTACTTC; CDR3aa: CASSGAPTVEQYF
d_gene: -; abundance: -; v_gene: TRBV7-2; j_gene: TRBJ2-7; CDR3nt: TGTGCCAGCAGTTTGGGAGTAGCGAGGGGCTACGAGCAGTACTTC; CDR3aa: CASSLGVARGYEQYF
d_gene: -; abundance: -; v_gene: TRBV21-1; j_gene: TRBJ2-6; CDR3nt: TGTGCCAGCAGCAAAACGTGTTCTGGGGCCAACGTCCTGACTTTC; CDR3aa: CASSKTCSGANVLTF
d_gene: -; abundance: -; v_gene: TRBV28; j_gene: TRBJ2-1; CDR3nt: TGTGCCAGCAGAGGGGGAGAGGGGGGCGAGGATGAGCAGTTCTTC; CDR3aa: CASRGGEGGEDEQFF
d_gene: -; abundance: -; v_gene: TRBV4-2; j_gene: TRBJ2-3; CDR3nt: TGTGCCAGCAGCCTGACGAGGGGGACATCATCAGATACGCAGTATTTT; CDR3aa: CASSLTRGTSSDTQYF
d_gene: -; abundance: -; v_gene: TRBV27; j_gene: TRBJ2-4; CDR3nt: TGTGCCAGCAGTTCTGGTCCGGGCAGAACCTTGCAGGGCATTCAGTACTTC; CDR3aa: CASSSGPGRTLQGIQYF
d_gene: -; abundance: -; v_gene: TRBV28; j_gene: TRBJ2-7; CDR3nt: TGTGCCAGCCACACTCAGGGGAGTTCCTACGAGCAGTACTTC; CDR3aa: CASHTQGSSYEQYF
d_gene: TRBD1; abundance: -; v_gene: TRBV11-2; j_gene: TRBJ1-1; CDR3nt: TGTGCCAGCAGCTCCAGGACAGGGAACACTGAAGCTTTCTTT; CDR3aa: CASSSRTGNTEAFF
d_gene: -; abundance: -; v_gene: TRBV18; j_gene: TRBJ1-2; CDR3nt: TGTGCCAGCTCAGAGGGCGGAGGCTACACCTTC; CDR3aa: CASSEGGGYTF